Ten or more counts support the clone carrying this T cell receptor (beta chain). This record comes from a study of identical twins. The CDR3 sequence is 14 residues long. V lost 0 bases and J 5 bases, leaving 10 bases between the germline ends. Per the germline V gene, CDR1 is MNHEY and CDR2 is SMNVEV (reference sequence). TCRdb ran MiXCR on the 5' RACE reads and lists one entry per CDR3 protein. The data contain under 300,000 distinct CDR3 sequences, under 8.5% of them singletons. A further study also used this sample, focusing on T cells expressing NK-cell markers.

The sequence came from a woman younger than 35 in good health. The genes are TRBV27 and TRBJ2-5; no firm D call. The sample consisted of CD8+ T cells sorted from blood. The DNA of the CDR3 is TGTGCCAGCAGTTTATCGTTTTCCCCCGAGACCCAGTACTTC. It codes for CASSLSFSPETQYF.